These 5 T cell receptor beta chains came from one sample sequenced in a study of blood T cell repertoires in COVID-19. Repertoires were generated with immunoSEQ multiplex PCR, while TCRdb's copy carries only in-frame clones and drops some. The profile shows about 210,000 clones, just under 85% of them singletons. Sequenced sample: peripheral blood. These TCRs come from a woman between 50 and 59 years old with active or convalescent COVID-19.

The V call is TRBV6-5, the J call TRBJ1-3; weak D call: TRBD1 (5 bases). The V end was cut by 2 bases, the J end by 2 bases, with 13 bases between. CDR1 and CDR2 from the germline V gene are MNHEY and SVGAGI. The CDR3 is 16 residues long. CDR3 nucleotides: TGTGCCAGCAGTTACCATCGGGGACTCCCTGGAAACACCATATATTTT. Protein: CASSYHRGLPGNTIYF.

V is TRBV28 and J is TRBJ1-1, with D perhaps matching TRBD1 (6 bases). V lost 4 bases and J lost 7, with 13 bases in between. This CDR3 contains 13 residues. CDR1 and CDR2 from the germline V gene are MDHEN and SYDVKM. As DNA, the CDR3 is TGTGCCAGCAGTTATAGACAGGTTTTTGAAGCTTTCTTT. Encoded protein: CASSYRQVFEAFF.

This chain connects TRBV27 to TRBJ1-2; D call uncertain. The V gene's germline CDR1 is MNHEY and CDR2 SMNVEV (reference sequence). Trimming took 9 bases from V and 5 from J, leaving 19 bases between them. The CDR3 loop spans 14 amino acids. The CDR3 reads CASRRSLGVYGYTF. The CDR3 coding sequence is TGTGCCAGTAGGAGGTCCCTGGGTGTATATGGCTACACCTTC.

The J gene is TRBJ1-3, the V gene TRBV2; 10 bases are a match to TRBD1. The CDR3 runs to 18 residues. With V trimmed by 8 bases and J by 4 bases, 17 bases remained unmatched. Germline CDR1 SNHLY, CDR2 FYNNEI. This chain's CDR3 is CASSLAGTGVSSGNTIYF. CDR3 nucleotides: TGTGCCAGCTCCCTGGCCGGGACAGGGGTATCATCGGGAAACACCATATATTTT.

The chain is built from TRBV23-1 and TRBJ2-2, with 7 bases matching TRBD1. TRBV23-1 carries the ORF label, with uncertain function. The J segment lost 3 bases and the V segment lost 2 bases, leaving 15 bases of the junction unmatched. This CDR3 region has 19 residues. Written as DNA, the CDR3 is TGCGCCAGCAGTCAAATGGGTACATCCGGGACAGAATACACCGGGGAGCTGTTTTTT. Protein product: CASSQMGTSGTEYTGELFF.